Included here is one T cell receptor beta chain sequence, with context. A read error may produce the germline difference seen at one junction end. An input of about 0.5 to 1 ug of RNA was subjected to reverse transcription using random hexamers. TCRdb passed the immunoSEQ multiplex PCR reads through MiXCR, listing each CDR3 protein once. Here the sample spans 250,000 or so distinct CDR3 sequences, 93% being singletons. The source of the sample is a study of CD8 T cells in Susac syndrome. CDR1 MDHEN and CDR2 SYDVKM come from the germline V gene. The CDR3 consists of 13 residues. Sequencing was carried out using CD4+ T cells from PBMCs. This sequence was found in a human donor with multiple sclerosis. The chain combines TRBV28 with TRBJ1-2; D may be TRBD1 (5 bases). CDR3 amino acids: CASSLGTDPNTNF. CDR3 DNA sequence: TGTGCCAGCAGTTTAGGGACCGATCCTAACACGAACTTC.